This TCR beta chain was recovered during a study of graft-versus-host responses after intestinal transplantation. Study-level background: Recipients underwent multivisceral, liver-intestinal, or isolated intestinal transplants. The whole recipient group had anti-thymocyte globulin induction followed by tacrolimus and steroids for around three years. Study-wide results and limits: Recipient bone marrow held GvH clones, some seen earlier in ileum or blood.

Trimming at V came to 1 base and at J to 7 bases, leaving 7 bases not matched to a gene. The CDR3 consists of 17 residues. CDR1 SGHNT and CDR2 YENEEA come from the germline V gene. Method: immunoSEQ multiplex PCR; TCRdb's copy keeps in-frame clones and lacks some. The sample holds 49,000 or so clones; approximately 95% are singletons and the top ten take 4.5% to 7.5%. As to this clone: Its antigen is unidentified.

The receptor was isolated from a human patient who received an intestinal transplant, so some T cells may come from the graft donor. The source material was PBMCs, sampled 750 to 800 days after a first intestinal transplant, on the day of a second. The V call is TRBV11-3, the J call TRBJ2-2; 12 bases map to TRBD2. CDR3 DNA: TGTGCCAGCAGCTTAGGGTTGACTAGCGGGAGCAGCGGGGAGCTGTTTTTT. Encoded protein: CASSLGLTSGSSGELFF.